The present TCR beta chain was sequenced within a study of cytomegalovirus exposure and HLA in healthy donors. Study in general: Earlier findings included about 120 million unique TCR beta sequences obtained from roughly 200 million T cells.

Study results and caveats: The authors later found HLA-associated TCR beta chains more clonally expanded than equally common others.

Likely unrecorded immune exposures existed in these nominally healthy donors. Of note for this clone: Its antigen is undetermined.

Researchers ran the PCR with 60 Vbeta and 13 Jbeta primers. Clones were read by immunoSEQ multiplex PCR, and TCRdb kept only the in-frame ones, dropping some. This table holds over 120,000 clones, about 71% found once. This receptor was taken from a woman in her sixties in good health and CMV-seropositive. The sequenced sample consisted of PBMCs.

The CDR3 is CASSYRDRGGGELFF. CDR3 bases: TGTGCCAGTAGTTACCGGGACAGGGGTGGCGGGGAGCTGTTTTTT. The rearrangement uses TRBV19 and TRBJ2-2; 10 bases are shared with TRBD1. Germline V lookup: CDR1 LNHDA, CDR2 SQIVND (reference sequence). This CDR3 spans 15 amino acids. The junction had 7 bases not matched to a gene; V was cut back by 5 bases and J by 7 bases.